One sample yielded the 13 T cell receptor beta chains listed below, sequenced in a study of siplizumab effects on memory and regulatory T cells. The table came from immunoSEQ multiplex PCR; TCRdb's copy has only in-frame clones and leaves some out. The sample yields over 100,000 clones, 92% seen once. The source material was Tregs sorted from blood. All receptors derive from a human donor in good health.

The chain combines TRBV2 with TRBJ2-3; 10 nucleotides match TRBD2. Germline V gene data show CDR1 as SNHLY and CDR2 as FYNNEI. The CDR3 length is 15 residues. J gave up 2 bases and V 9 bases, and 8 bases lay outside the gene matches. CDR3 protein: CASTRTSGSTDTQYF. For the CDR3, the DNA is TGTGCCAGTACCAGGACTAGCGGCTCCACAGATACGCAGTATTTT.

This clone was recorded only once. The rearrangement links TRBV18 to TRBJ2-1; D not certain. Trimming shortened V by 2 bases and J by 3 bases, and 11 bases separated the two germline ends. The CDR3 length is 15 residues. The germline CDR1 and CDR2 sequences are KGHSH and LQKENI. CDR3 sequence reads: CASSPMQNNYNEQFF. The CDR3 coding sequence is TGTGCCAGCTCACCAATGCAGAATAACTACAATGAGCAGTTCTTC.

This clone was seen just once. The V call is TRBV25-1, the J call TRBJ2-7, with D perhaps matching TRBD2 (6 bases). The CDR3 contains 15 residues. Germline V gene sequence: CDR1 MGHDK, CDR2 SYGVNS. The V end lost 4 bases, the J end lost 2 bases, and 15 bases lay between the germline ends. Here the CDR3 reads CASSVAGTGAYEQYF. For the CDR3, the DNA is TGTGCCAGCAGTGTCGCCGGGACTGGCGCCTACGAGCAGTACTTC.

The chain combines TRBV2 with TRBJ2-1; D is undetermined. The CDR3 has 12 residues. CDR1 and CDR2 from the germline V gene are SNHLY and FYNNEI. Trimming took off 4 bases at V and 3 bases at J, with 4 bases between the two ends. The CDR3 protein is CASSGDYNEQFF. The CDR3 DNA sequence: TGTGCCAGCAGTGGGGACTACAATGAGCAGTTCTTC.

The V call is TRBV6-5, the J call TRBJ1-5; unclear D gene. Trimming removed 7 bases at V and 4 bases at J, with 11 bases between. The CDR3 contains 13 residues. Germline V gene data show CDR1 as MNHEY and CDR2 as SVGAGI. CDR3 in DNA: TGTGCCAGCAAGGACGACTCAAATCAGCCCCAGCATTTT. Its translation is CASKDDSNQPQHF.

The rearrangement uses TRBV5-1 and TRBJ1-1; D is unresolved. Per germline, CDR1 SGHRS and CDR2 YFSETQ. The CDR3 has 14 amino acids. Trimming stripped 0 bases from V and 0 bases from J, with 6 bases between. CDR3 sequence: CASSLATLNTEAFF. CDR3 DNA: TGCGCCAGCAGCTTGGCAACCCTGAACACTGAAGCTTTCTTT.

The J gene is TRBJ2-3, the V gene TRBV4-2; 9 nucleotides agree with TRBD2. The CDR3 length is 16 residues. Trimming removed 1 base from V and 4 bases from J; junction bases left unmatched: 6. Germline values: CDR1 LGHNA, CDR2 YNFKEQ. For the CDR3, the DNA is TGTGCCAGCAGCCAAGTCGGAGCGGGAGGCCCAGATACGCAGTATTTT. It is translated as CASSQVGAGGPDTQYF.

This chain links TRBV5-1 with TRBJ1-6; 7 bases are shared with TRBD1. CDR3 length: 14 amino acids. Looked up from germline, CDR1 is SGHRS and CDR2 is YFSETQ. V lost 0 bases, J lost 9 bases, and 3 bases stayed unmatched. The CDR3 sequence: CASSLVTGFSPLHF. CDR3 DNA: TGCGCCAGCAGCTTGGTGACAGGGTTTTCACCCCTCCACTTT.

This clone was observed a handful of times. This chain uses TRBV7-9 with TRBJ1-6; D is ambiguous. The V and J ends lost 6 bases and 6 bases respectively, with 6 bases between them. There are 12 residues in the CDR3. Germline lookup yields CDR1 SEHNR and CDR2 FQNEAQ (reference sequence). The CDR3 region has the DNA TGTGCCAGCAGTATCGGTAATTCACCCCTCCACTTT. As protein: CASSIGNSPLHF.

The rearrangement links TRBV7-9 to TRBJ2-5, with no clear D. The V gene's germline CDR1 is SEHNR and CDR2 FQNEAQ (reference sequence). This CDR3 has 14 amino acids. V lost 0 bases, J lost 1 base, and 6 bases lay in between. CDR3 region: CASSLAAVQETQYF. Here the CDR3 DNA reads TGTGCCAGCAGCTTAGCGGCAGTCCAAGAGACCCAGTACTTC.

V usage is TRBV18 and J usage is TRBJ2-7; TRBD1 matches 9 bases. Trimming cost V 2 bases and J 2 bases; bases outside gene matches: 10. Germline-derived CDR1 and CDR2 are KGHSH and LQKENI. The CDR3 is made up of 17 amino acids. The CDR3 reads CASSPDGGGQGTYEQYF. CDR3 DNA: TGTGCCAGCTCACCAGACGGCGGCGGACAGGGGACCTACGAGCAGTACTTC.

The chain recombines TRBV5-4 with TRBJ2-1, with no clear D. The CDR3 covers 15 residues. V lost 5 bases and J lost 0, with 12 bases in between. Germline values: CDR1 SGHNT, CDR2 YYREEE (reference sequence). CDR3 DNA sequence: TGTGCCAGCAGGGAGCGCCCGAGCTCCTACAATGAGCAGTTCTTC. It encodes CASRERPSSYNEQFF.

The CDR3 protein is CASSIRGGEKLFF. In DNA form, the CDR3 reads TGTGCCAGTAGTATCCGGGGCGGTGAAAAACTGTTTTTT. This rearrangement joins TRBV19 to TRBJ1-4; D may be TRBD1 (5 bases). Germline loops: CDR1 LNHDA, CDR2 SQIVND (reference sequence). The CDR3 runs 13 residues. Trimming removed 3 bases from V and 7 bases from J, with 9 bases in between.